In this sample, the clone carrying this TCR beta chain turned up once. This record belongs to a study of ipilimumab plus nivolumab after autologous stem cell transplantation. Repertoires were generated with immunoSEQ multiplex PCR, while TCRdb's copy carries only in-frame clones and drops some. Among approximately 20,000 clones listed, more than 60% were seen once. Germline lookup yields CDR1 SGDLS and CDR2 YYNGEE. The CDR3 is 16 residues long. V was trimmed by 0 bases and J by 2 bases, leaving 15 bases between them. Ipilimumab, 1 mg/kg, started 14 to 28 days after autologous transplant. Sequencing used PBMCs, obtained in a trial of ipilimumab plus nivolumab as post-transplant consolidation. The sequence came from a male donor with diffuse large B-cell lymphoma. The V call is TRBV9, the J call TRBJ2-7; D is undetermined. CDR3 sequence: CASSVESRTLPYEQYF. In DNA form, the CDR3 reads TGTGCCAGCAGCGTAGAAAGTAGGACGCTACCCTACGAGCAGTACTTC.